Below, 17 T cell receptor beta chains from the same sample are listed, as sequenced in a study of Ad26.COV2.S vaccination and SARS-CoV-2 variants (TCRdb year 2021). The treatment or condition label corresponds to: around 19 received Ad26.COV2.S at low or high dose, single or two shots; about 5 received placebo; per-sample allocation not given. Repertoires of vaccine and placebo recipients were sequenced from samples taken on day 63 after the first injection. The library was prepared using the immunoSEQ multiplex PCR assay. This is the immuneACCESS table as TCRdb keeps it, with only in-frame sequences that have V and J called. A part of the clones is gone; compared with another copy, unresolved V genes explain less than half, and the rest is unexplained. A total of 350,000 to 500,000 clones appear in this sample, roughly 90% of them only once. Clones ranked in the top ten supply less than 4.5% of the sample.

The source material was peripheral blood, sampled in a trial of Ad26.COV2.S vaccine versus placebo. All receptors come from a person between 18 and 65 years old who received the Ad26.COV2.S COVID-19 vaccine or a placebo.

The CDR3 DNA follows: TGTGCCAGCAGCGTAGGTAAGAGGGAGGCTAGAACCTACAATGAGCAGTTCTTC. Encoded protein: CASSVGKREARTYNEQFF. V usage is TRBV9 and J usage is TRBJ2-1; tentative D call: TRBD2 (6 bases). The CDR3 contains 18 residues. Trimming shortened V by 0 bases and J by 2 bases, and 18 bases separated the two germline ends. In germline, CDR1 is SGDLS, CDR2 YYNGEE.

Comments on this clone: One end of the junction varies from germline; a read error may be responsible. This rearrangement joins TRBV11-1 to TRBJ2-7; a weak D match, TRBD1 (6 bases). Germline V gene sequence: CDR1 SGHAT, CDR2 FQDESV (reference sequence). The CDR3 contains 13 residues. The CDR3 loop is CASTSMGARPTDF. The CDR3 DNA reads as TGTGCCAGCACTAGTATGGGGGCCAGGCCAACAGACTTC.

This chain joins TRBV20-1 and TRBJ2-7, with unresolved D. Germline assignment: CDR1 DFQATT and CDR2 SNEGSKA (reference sequence). The CDR3 covers 12 residues. Trimming took 6 bases from V and 2 from J, leaving 11 bases between them. This chain's CDR3 is CSASPPAYEQYF. CDR3 bases: TGCAGTGCCAGTCCCCCGGCCTACGAGCAGTACTTC.

The chain combines TRBV6-5 with TRBJ1-1; 10 nucleotides line up with TRBD1. V shed 6 bases and J 2 bases; nucleotides not matched to a gene: 6. CDR1 is MNHEY, CDR2 SVGAGI, per germline. This CDR3 comprises 15 residues. The DNA for the CDR3 is TGTGCCAGCAGCCCCAGGACAGGGGGAAACACTGAAGCTTTCTTT. It codes for CASSPRTGGNTEAFF.

This clone has just a few counts. The V and J genes are TRBV11-2 and TRBJ2-1; D may correspond to TRBD1 or TRBD2 (5 bases each). Trimming left V 5 bases short and J 8 bases short, with 16 bases between. There are 14 residues in the CDR3. CDR1 is SGHAT, CDR2 FQNNGV, per germline. CDR3 bases: TGTGCCAGCAGCCCCTTACGAGGGGTCCATGAGCAGTTCTTC. It codes for CASSPLRGVHEQFF.

The V and J genes are TRBV7-9 and TRBJ1-1; 7 nucleotides align to TRBD1. This CDR3 region has 15 residues. In germline, CDR1 is SEHNR, CDR2 FQNEAQ (reference sequence). J gave up 0 bases and V 5 bases, and 6 bases lay outside the gene matches. In DNA form, the CDR3 reads TGTGCCAGCAGCCGCACGGGACAGTTGAACACTGAAGCTTTCTTT. It specifies CASSRTGQLNTEAFF.

The chain carries TRBV2 and TRBJ2-2; TRBD1 matches at 9 bases. V lost 6 bases to trimming and J lost 7 bases; unmatched junction nucleotides: 9. CDR1 is SNHLY, CDR2 FYNNEI, per germline. The CDR3 runs 15 residues. CDR3 nucleotides: TGTGCCAGCAGGATTTTACAGGGGGCGGGCGGGGAGCTGTTTTTT. This gives the protein CASRILQGAGGELFF. Supplemented by reference TRBV2 and TRBJ2-2, the full variable domain reads EPEVTQTPSHQVTQMGQEVILRCVPISNHLYFYWYRQILGQKVEFLVSFYNNEISEKSEIFDDQFSVERPDGSNFTLKIRSTKLEDSAMYFCASRILQGAGGELFFGEGSRLTVL.

This clone is a singleton in its sample. The chain joins TRBV4-3 to TRBJ1-1; 7 bases are shared with TRBD1. Trimming removed 4 bases from V and 7 bases from J; junction bases left unmatched: 6. CDR1 is LGHNA and CDR2 is YSLEER in the germline V gene. The CDR3 sequence is 13 residues long. This CDR3 reads CASSRTGVNEAFF. In nucleotides, the CDR3 is TGCGCCAGCAGCCGTACAGGGGTCAATGAAGCTTTCTTT.

Only one count was recorded for this clone. V usage is TRBV6-5 and J usage is TRBJ2-2; 10 bases fit TRBD1. V was clipped by 6 bases and J by 7 bases; unmatched bases: 5. Germline assignment: CDR1 MNHEY and CDR2 SVGAGI. CDR3 length: 14 amino acids. CDR3: CASRRQGAGGELFF. DNA for the CDR3: TGTGCCAGCAGACGACAGGGGGCCGGCGGGGAGCTGTTTTTT.

The chain is built from TRBV30 and TRBJ2-5; a weak D match, TRBD2 (5 bases). V lost 4 bases and J 0 bases, leaving 12 bases between the germline ends. The CDR3 has 14 amino acids. CDR1 GTSNPN and CDR2 SVGIG come from the germline V gene (reference sequence). The CDR3 protein is CAWNEGPYQETQYF. CDR3 sequence (DNA): TGTGCCTGGAATGAGGGCCCGTACCAAGAGACCCAGTACTTC.

The chain combines TRBV30 with TRBJ1-6; 10 positions match TRBD1. The CDR3 totals 15 residues. Germline-derived CDR1 and CDR2 are GTSNPN and SVGIG (reference sequence). V lost 4 bases, J lost 4 bases, and 4 bases stayed unmatched. The CDR3 protein is CAWTPDRGYNSPLHF. The CDR3 nucleotides are TGTGCCTGGACGCCGGACAGGGGGTATAATTCACCCCTCCACTTT.

This chain joins TRBV7-9 and TRBJ2-7; weak D call: TRBD2 (6 bases). V was shortened by 1 base and J by 0 bases, with 10 bases between the two germline ends. This CDR3 is 15 amino acids long. Germline-derived CDR1 and CDR2 are SEHNR and FQNEAQ (reference sequence). CDR3 in DNA: TGTGCCAGCAGCTTAGGGTGGGGGGACTCCTACGAGCAGTACTTC. Residues: CASSLGWGDSYEQYF.

The chain recombines TRBV6-1 with TRBJ1-5; TRBD1 is a possible D gene (6 bases). The germline V and J ends were trimmed by 2 bases and 2 bases, with 13 bases remaining between them. CDR3 length: 16 amino acids. Germline V gene sequence: CDR1 MNHNS, CDR2 SASEGT. This chain's CDR3 is CASSEYNRAGNQPQHF. CDR3 nucleotide sequence: TGTGCCAGCAGTGAATATAACAGGGCGGGCAATCAGCCCCAGCATTTT.

The chain uses TRBV2 and TRBJ1-2, with unresolved D. Trimming removed 8 bases at V and 0 bases at J, with 13 bases between. The CDR3 loop spans 14 amino acids. Germline V gene sequence: CDR1 SNHLY, CDR2 FYNNEI. The CDR3 loop reads CASGILTANYGYTF. Written as DNA, the CDR3 is TGTGCCAGCGGTATTTTAACAGCTAACTATGGCTACACCTTC.

The gene calls are TRBV4-1 and TRBJ2-3, with 7 bases matching TRBD2. V gave up 5 bases and J gave up 0 bases; unmatched junction bases: 2. CDR3 length: 14 residues. Germline V lookup: CDR1 MGHRA, CDR2 YSYEKL. The CDR3 sequence is CASSASGSTDTQYF. CDR3 sequence (DNA): TGCGCCAGCAGCGCTAGCGGTAGCACAGATACGCAGTATTTT.

V and J are TRBV10-3 and TRBJ1-3, with TRBD1 matching over 7 bases. After removal of 3 bases from V and 3 bases from J, the junction contained 8 bases not matched to a gene. The CDR3 contains 16 residues. Germline lookup yields CDR1 ENHRY and CDR2 SYGVKD. The CDR3 region is CAISDSPTGVGNTIYF. CDR3 bases: TGTGCCATCAGTGACTCTCCCACAGGGGTTGGAAACACCATATATTTT.

The rearrangement joins TRBV30 to TRBJ1-1, with TRBD1 matching 7 bases. The CDR3 runs to 15 residues. After removal of 3 bases from V and 5 bases from J, the junction contained 12 bases not matched to a gene. Germline assignment: CDR1 GTSNPN and CDR2 SVGIG (reference sequence). CDR3 protein: CAWSLGGAAGTEAFF. CDR3 nucleotides: TGTGCCTGGAGCCTAGGGGGCGCCGCAGGAACTGAAGCTTTCTTT.